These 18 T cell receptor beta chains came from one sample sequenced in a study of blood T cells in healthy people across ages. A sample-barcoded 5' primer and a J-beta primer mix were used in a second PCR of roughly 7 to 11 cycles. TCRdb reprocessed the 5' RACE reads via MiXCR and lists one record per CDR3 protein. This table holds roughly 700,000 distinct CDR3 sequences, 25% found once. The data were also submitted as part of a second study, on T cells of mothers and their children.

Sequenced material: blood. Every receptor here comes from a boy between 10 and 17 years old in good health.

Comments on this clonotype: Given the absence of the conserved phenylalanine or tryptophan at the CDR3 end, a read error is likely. CDR3 bases: TGTGCCAGCAGCCTGACAGGGCTCAGAACAGATACGCAGTATTCT. Residues: CASSLTGLRTDTQYS. The chain carries TRBV12-3 or TRBV12-4 and TRBJ2-3; 7 bases fit TRBD1. Germline trimming cut 6 bases from V and 3 bases from J; bases unmatched to any gene: 9. The CDR3 is 15 residues long.

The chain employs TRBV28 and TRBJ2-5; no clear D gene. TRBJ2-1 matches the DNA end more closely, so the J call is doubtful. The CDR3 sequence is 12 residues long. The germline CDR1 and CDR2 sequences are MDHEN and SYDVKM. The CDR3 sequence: CASTTRGYEQFF. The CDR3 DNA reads TGTGCCAGCACCACTCGAGGATATGAGCAGTTCTTC.

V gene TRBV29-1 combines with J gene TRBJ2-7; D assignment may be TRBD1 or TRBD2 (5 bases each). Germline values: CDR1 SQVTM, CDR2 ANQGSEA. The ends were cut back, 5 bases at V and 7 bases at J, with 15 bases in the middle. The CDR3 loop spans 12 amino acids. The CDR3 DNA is TGCAGCGTTTCGGGACCCAGCATGGAGCAGTACTTC. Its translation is CSVSGPSMEQYF.

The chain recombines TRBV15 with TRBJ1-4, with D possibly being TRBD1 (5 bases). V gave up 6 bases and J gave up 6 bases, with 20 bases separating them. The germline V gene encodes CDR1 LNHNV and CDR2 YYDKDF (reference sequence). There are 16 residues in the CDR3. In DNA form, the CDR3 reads TGTGCCACCAGAAAAGTCCTTGGGGGAGCATATGAAAAACTGTTTTTT. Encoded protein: CATRKVLGGAYEKLFF.

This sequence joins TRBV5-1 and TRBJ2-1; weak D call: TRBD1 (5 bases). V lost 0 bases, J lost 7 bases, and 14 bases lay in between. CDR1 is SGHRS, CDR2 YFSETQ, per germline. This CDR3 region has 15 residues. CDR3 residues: CASSLAETARNEQFF. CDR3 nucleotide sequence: TGCGCCAGCAGCTTGGCCGAGACAGCCCGGAATGAGCAGTTCTTC.

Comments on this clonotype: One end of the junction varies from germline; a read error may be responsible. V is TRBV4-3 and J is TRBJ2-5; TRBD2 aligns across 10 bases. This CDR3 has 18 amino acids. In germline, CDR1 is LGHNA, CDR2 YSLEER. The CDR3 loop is CAGSQDYRASGGPGTQYF. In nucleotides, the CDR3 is TGCGCCGGCAGCCAAGATTACAGGGCTAGCGGGGGTCCTGGGACCCAGTACTTC.

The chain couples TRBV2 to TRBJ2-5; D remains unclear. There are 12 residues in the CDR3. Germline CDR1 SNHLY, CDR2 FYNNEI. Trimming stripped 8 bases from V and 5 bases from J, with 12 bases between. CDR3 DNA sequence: TGTGCCAGCCGAATAGTGGCGGAGACCCAGTACTTC. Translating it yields CASRIVAETQYF.

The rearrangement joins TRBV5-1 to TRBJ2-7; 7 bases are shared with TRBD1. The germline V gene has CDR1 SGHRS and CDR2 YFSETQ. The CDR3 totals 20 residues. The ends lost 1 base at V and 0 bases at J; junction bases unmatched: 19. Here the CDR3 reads CASSLSIGTAFSQSSYEQYF. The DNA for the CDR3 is TGCGCCAGCAGCTTGTCTATAGGGACAGCATTTTCTCAAAGCTCCTACGAGCAGTACTTC.

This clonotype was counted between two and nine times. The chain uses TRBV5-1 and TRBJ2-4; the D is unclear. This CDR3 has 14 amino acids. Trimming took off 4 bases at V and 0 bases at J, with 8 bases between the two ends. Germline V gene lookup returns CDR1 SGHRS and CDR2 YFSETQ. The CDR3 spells CASSDRLAKNIQYF. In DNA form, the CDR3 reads TGCGCCAGCAGCGACCGACTAGCCAAAAACATTCAGTACTTC.

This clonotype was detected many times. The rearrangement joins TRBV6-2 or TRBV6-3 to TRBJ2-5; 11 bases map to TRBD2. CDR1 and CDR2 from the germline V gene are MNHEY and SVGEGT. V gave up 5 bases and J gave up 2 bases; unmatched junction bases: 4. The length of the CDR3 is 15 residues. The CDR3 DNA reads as TGTGCCAGCAGTCCACGACTAGCGGGGCAAGAGACCCAGTACTTC. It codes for CASSPRLAGQETQYF.

The CDR3 region has the DNA TGCAGTGCTAGAGTCGAGGACTCAAACTACAATGAGCAGTTCTTC. This sequence encodes CSARVEDSNYNEQFF. The chain couples TRBV20-1 to TRBJ2-1, with D possibly being TRBD2 (5 bases). CDR3 length equals 15 residues. Germline CDR1 reads DFQATT; CDR2 reads SNEGSKA (reference sequence). Trimming pared 1 base from V and 3 bases from J, leaving 13 bases between.

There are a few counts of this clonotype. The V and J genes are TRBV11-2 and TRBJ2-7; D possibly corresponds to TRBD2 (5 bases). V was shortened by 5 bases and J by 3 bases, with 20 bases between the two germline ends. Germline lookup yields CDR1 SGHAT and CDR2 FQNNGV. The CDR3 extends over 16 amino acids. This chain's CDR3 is CASSLNLGSSLYEQYF. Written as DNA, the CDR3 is TGTGCCAGCAGCCTAAACCTGGGGTCTAGCCTCTACGAGCAGTACTTC.

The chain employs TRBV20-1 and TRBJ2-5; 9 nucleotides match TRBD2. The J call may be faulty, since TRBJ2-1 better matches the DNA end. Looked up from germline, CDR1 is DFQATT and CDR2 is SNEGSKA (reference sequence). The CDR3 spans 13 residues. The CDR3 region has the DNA TGCAGTGCTAGACTAGCGGGGATCAATGAGCAGTTCTTC. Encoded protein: CSARLAGINEQFF.

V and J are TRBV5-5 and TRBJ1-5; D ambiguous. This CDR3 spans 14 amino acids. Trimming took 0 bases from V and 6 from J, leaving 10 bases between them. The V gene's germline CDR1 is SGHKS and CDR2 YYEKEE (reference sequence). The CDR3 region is CASSLASVSQPQHF. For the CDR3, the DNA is TGTGCCAGCAGCTTGGCTTCTGTTTCTCAGCCCCAGCATTTT.

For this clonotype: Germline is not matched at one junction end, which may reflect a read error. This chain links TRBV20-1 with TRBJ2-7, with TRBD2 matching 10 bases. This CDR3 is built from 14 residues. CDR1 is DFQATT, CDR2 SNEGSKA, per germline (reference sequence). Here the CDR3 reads CSAALAGASYEQYF. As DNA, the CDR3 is TGCAGTGCTGCGCTAGCGGGAGCTTCCTACGAACAGTACTTC.

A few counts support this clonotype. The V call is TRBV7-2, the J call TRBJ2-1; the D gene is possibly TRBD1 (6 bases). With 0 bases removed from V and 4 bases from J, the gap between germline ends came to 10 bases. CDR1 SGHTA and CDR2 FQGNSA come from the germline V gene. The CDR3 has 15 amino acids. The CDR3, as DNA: TGTGCCAGCAGCTTAGCCGGGACACCGTACAATGAGCAGTTCTTC. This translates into CASSLAGTPYNEQFF.

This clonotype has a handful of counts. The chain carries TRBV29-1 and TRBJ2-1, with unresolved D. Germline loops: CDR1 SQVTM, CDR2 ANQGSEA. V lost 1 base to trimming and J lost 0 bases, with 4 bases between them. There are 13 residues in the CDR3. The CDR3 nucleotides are TGCAGCGTTGAAGGTCGCTCCTACAATGAGCAGTTCTTC. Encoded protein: CSVEGRSYNEQFF.

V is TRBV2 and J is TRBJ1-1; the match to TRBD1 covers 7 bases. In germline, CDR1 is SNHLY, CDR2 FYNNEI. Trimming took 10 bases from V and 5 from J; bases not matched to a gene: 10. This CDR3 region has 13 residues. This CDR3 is CAKDREVETEAFF. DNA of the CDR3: TGTGCCAAAGACAGGGAAGTAGAAACTGAAGCTTTCTTT.